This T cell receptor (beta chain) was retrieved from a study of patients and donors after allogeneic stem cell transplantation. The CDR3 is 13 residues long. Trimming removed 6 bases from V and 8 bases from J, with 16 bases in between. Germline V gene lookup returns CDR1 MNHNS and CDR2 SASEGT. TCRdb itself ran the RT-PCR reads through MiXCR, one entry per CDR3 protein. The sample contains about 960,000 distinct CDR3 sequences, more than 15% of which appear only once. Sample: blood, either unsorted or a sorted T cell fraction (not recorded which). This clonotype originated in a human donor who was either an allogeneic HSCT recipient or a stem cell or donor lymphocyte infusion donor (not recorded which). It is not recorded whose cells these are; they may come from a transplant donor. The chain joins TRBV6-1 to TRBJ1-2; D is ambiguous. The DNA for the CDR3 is TGTGCCAGCAGACAGTTCCCGTCTTTGGGCTACACCTTC. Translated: CASRQFPSLGYTF.